Described below is a single T cell receptor beta chain sequence and its context. The CDR3 consists of 12 residues. CDR1 and CDR2 (germline): SQVTM, ANQGSEA. The ends were cut back, 6 bases at V and 1 base at J, with 9 bases in the middle. This entry is derived from a study of T cell changes during pregnancy in multiple sclerosis. Here immunoSEQ multiplex PCR was the method, and the copy in TCRdb shows in-frame clones only, minus some. Of 93,000 or so clones detected, approximately 90% appear once; the ten largest clones hold under 0.95%. The chain couples TRBV29-1 to TRBJ1-1; D ambiguous. This receptor was identified in a female donor with multiple sclerosis, enrolled in a pregnancy study. The sample here was peripheral blood, taken before pregnancy. Here the CDR3 DNA reads TGCAGCGTGGCCTTCAAGAACACTGAAGCTTTCTTT. Translating gives CSVAFKNTEAFF.